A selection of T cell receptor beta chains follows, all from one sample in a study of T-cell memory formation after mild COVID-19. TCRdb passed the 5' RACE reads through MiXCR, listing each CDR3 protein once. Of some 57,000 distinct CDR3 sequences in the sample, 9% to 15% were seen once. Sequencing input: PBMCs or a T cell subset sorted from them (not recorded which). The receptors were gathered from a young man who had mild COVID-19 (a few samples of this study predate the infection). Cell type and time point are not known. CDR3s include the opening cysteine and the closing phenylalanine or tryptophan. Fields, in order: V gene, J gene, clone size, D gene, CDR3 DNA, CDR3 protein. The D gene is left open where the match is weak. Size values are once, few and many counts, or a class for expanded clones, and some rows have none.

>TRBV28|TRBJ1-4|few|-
TGTGCCAGCAGTTTATGGAGGGGCGGAGGTAATGAAAAACTGTTTTTT
CASSLWRGGGNEKLFF
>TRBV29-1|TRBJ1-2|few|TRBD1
TGCAGCGTTGAAACAGGGGACCACTATGGCTACACCTTC
CSVETGDHYGYTF
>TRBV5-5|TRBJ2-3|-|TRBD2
TGTGCCAGCAGACTAGCGGGGCTGGTAACAGATACGCAGTATTTT
CASRLAGLVTDTQYF
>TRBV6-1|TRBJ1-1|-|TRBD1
TGTGCCAGCAGTGAAGTTGGGAGTGACAGGGGGACGACTTTCTTT
CASSEVGSDRGTTFF
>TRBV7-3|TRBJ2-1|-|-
TGTGCCAGCAGCTTAATCGTCGCGAGCTCCTACAATGAGCAGTTCTTC
CASSLIVASSYNEQFF
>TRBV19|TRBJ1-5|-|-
TGTGCCAGTAGCCTAAATAATCAGCCCCAGCATTTT
CASSLNNQPQHF
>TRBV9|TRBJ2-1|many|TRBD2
TGTGCCAGCAGCGTAGAAGGACTAGCCTACAATGAGCAGTTCTTC
CASSVEGLAYNEQFF
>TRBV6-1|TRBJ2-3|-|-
TGTGCCAGCAGTGACGGGCAGGCCCACACAGATACGCAGTATTTT
CASSDGQAHTDTQYF
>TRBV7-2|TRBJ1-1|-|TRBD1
TGTGCCAGCAGCCCTAGAATCGGGACAGTTGAAGCTTTCTTT
CASSPRIGTVEAFF
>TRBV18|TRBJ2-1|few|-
TGTGCCAGCTCCCCCCAAGCAGGCCACAATGAGCAGTTCTTC
CASSPQAGHNEQFF
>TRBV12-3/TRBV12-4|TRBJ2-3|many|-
TGTGCCAGCACCCCCGCGGGCAGCACAGATACGCAGTATTTT
CASTPAGSTDTQYF
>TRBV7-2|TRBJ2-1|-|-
TGTGCCAGCAGCTTAGTTTACGGGGGAGGTTACAATGAGCAGTTCTTC
CASSLVYGGGYNEQFF
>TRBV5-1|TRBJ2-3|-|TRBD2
TGCGCCAGCGCCACTAGCGGGGGGACAGATACGCAGTATTTT
CASATSGGTDTQYF
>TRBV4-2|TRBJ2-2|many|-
TGTGCCAGCAGCCAAGGAATAGATGCCCGGGAGCTGTTTTTT
CASSQGIDARELFF
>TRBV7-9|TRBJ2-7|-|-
TGTGCCAGCAGGGGGGGGCTAGAGCAGTACTTC
CASRGGLEQYF
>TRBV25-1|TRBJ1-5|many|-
TGTGCCAGCAGTGAAACAGCCAGTCTTAGCAATCAGCCCCAGCATTTT
CASSETASLSNQPQHF
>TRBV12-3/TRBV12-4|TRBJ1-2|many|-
TGTGCCAGCAGCTCCGACAGGAAACCCTCCTATGGCTACACCTTC
CASSSDRKPSYGYTF
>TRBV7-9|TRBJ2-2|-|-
TGTGCCAGCAGTCCCTACAGAGGGACCGGGGAGCTGTTTTTT
CASSPYRGTGELFF
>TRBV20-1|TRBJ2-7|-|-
TGCAGTGCTCCCACCGGGACCTCAACCTACGAGCAGTACTTC
CSAPTGTSTYEQYF
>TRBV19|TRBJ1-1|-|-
TGTGCCAGTAGACCCGGACAGACCGACACTGAAGCTTTCTTT
CASRPGQTDTEAFF